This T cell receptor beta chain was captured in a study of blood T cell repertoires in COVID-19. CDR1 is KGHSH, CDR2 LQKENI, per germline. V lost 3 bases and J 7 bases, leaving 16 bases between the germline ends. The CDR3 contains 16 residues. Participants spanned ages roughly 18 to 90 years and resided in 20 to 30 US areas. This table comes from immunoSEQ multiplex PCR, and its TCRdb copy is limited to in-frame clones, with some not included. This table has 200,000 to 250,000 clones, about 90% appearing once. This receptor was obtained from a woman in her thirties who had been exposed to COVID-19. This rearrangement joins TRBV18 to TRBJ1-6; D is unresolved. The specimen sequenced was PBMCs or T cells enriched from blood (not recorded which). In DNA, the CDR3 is TGTGCCAGCTCACCGGTACAGTTGGCCGCGAATTCACCCCTCCACTTT. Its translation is CASSPVQLAANSPLHF. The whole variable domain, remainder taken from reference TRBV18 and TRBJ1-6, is NAGVMQNPRHLVRRRGQEARLRCSPMKGHSHVYWYRQLPEEGLKFMVYLQKENIIDESGMPKERFSAEFPKEGPSILRIQQVVRGDSAAYFCASSPVQLAANSPLHFGNGTRLTVT.